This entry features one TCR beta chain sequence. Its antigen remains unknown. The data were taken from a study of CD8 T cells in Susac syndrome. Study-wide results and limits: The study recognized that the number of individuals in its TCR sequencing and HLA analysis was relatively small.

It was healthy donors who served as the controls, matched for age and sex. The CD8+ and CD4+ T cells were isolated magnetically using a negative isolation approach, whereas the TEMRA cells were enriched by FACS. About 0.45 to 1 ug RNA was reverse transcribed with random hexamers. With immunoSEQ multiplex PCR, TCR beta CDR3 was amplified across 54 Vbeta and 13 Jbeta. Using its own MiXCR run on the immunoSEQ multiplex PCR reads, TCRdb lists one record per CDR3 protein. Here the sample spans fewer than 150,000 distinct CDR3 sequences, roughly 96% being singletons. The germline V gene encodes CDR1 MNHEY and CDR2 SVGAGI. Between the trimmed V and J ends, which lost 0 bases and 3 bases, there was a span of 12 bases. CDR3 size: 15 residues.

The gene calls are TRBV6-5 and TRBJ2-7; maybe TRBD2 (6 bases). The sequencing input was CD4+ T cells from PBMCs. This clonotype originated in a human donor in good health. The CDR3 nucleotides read TGTGCCAGCAGTTACTCGGCGGAGGGACTCTACGAGCAGTACTTC. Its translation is CASSYSAEGLYEQYF.